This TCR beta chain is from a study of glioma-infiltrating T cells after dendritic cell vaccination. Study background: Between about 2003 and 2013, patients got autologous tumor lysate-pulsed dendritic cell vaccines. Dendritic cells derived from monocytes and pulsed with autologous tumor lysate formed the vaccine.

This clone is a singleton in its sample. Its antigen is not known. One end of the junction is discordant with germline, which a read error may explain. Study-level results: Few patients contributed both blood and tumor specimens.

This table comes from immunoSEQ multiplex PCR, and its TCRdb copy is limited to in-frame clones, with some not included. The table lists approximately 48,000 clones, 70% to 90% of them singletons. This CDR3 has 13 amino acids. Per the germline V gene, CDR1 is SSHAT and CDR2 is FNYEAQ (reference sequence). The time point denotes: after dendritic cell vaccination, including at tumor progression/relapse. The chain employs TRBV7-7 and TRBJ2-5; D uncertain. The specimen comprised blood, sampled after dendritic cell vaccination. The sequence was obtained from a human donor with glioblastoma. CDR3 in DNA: TGTGCTAGCAGCGACCAAAGCAGGGAGACCCAGTACTTC. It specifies CASSDQSRETQYF.